Each of the 26 T cell receptor beta chains below was sequenced from the same sample in a study of blood T cell repertoires in COVID-19. TCRdb keeps only in-frame clones here, not all; method: immunoSEQ multiplex PCR. The table shows around 300,000 clones, with roughly 87% occurring only once. Sequencing input: PBMCs or T cells enriched from blood (not recorded which). The receptor set was obtained from a woman aged 30 to 39 who had recovered from COVID-19.

The chain carries TRBV5-4 and TRBJ1-2; D is perhaps TRBD1 (5 bases). The CDR3 has 17 residues. The V end was cut by 6 bases, the J end by 3 bases, with 24 bases between. The germline V gene encodes CDR1 SGHNT and CDR2 YYREEE (reference sequence). The CDR3 loop is CASNKEAGLGPHYGYTF. In DNA form, the CDR3 reads TGTGCCAGCAACAAGGAGGCGGGACTGGGACCCCACTATGGCTACACCTTC.

Ten or more counts support this clone. V and J are TRBV27 and TRBJ2-7; 8 bases are shared with TRBD2. V shed 7 bases and J 7 bases; nucleotides not matched to a gene: 12. Germline CDR1 MNHEY, CDR2 SMNVEV (reference sequence). This CDR3 has 14 residues. The DNA of the CDR3 is TGTGCCAGCAAGGTCCAGCGGGAGAGAGAGGAGCAGTACTTC. The encoded protein is CASKVQREREEQYF.

This chain joins TRBV27 and TRBJ1-2, with D maybe TRBD1 (5 bases). The CDR3 totals 15 residues. CDR1 is MNHEY, CDR2 SMNVEV, per germline (reference sequence). V was trimmed by 5 bases and J by 4 bases, leaving 17 bases between them. DNA for the CDR3: TGTGCCAGCAGTCCGAATCTTCCCCAGGGCTATGGCTACACCTTC. Translation: CASSPNLPQGYGYTF.

V is TRBV28 and J is TRBJ2-1; TRBD2 is a possible D gene (6 bases). CDR1 is MDHEN and CDR2 is SYDVKM in the germline V gene. The CDR3 totals 12 residues. Trimming took off 10 bases at V and 9 bases at J, with 16 bases between the two ends. The DNA for the CDR3 is TGTGCCATTAGCGGTACTGCGGGTGAGCAGTTCTTC. Protein sequence: CAISGTAGEQFF.

The chain has TRBV15 and TRBJ1-2; unclear D gene. Trimming removed 0 bases from V and 8 bases from J, with 19 bases in between. The CDR3 length is 16 residues. Germline lookup yields CDR1 LNHNV and CDR2 YYDKDF (reference sequence). Written as DNA, the CDR3 is TGTGCCACCAGCAGAGATTTAAGGAGGGAAGAGAGCGGCTACACCTTC. Amino acid sequence: CATSRDLRREESGYTF.

CDR3 protein: CASSDGGRMNTEAFF. As DNA, the CDR3 is TGTGCCAGCAGTGATGGAGGACGCATGAACACTGAAGCTTTCTTT. The chain recombines TRBV2 with TRBJ1-1; D call uncertain. Germline CDR1 and CDR2: SNHLY and FYNNEI. Trimming shortened V by 3 bases and J by 0 bases, and 11 bases separated the two germline ends. This CDR3 is built from 15 residues.

The chain employs TRBV5-6 and TRBJ1-2; 8 bases fit TRBD1. The CDR3 is 16 residues long. V lost 3 bases to trimming and J lost 2 bases; unmatched junction nucleotides: 9. The V gene's germline CDR1 is SGHDT and CDR2 YYEEEE. CDR3 sequence: CASSYTNDRGNYGYTF. The CDR3 DNA follows: TGTGCCAGCAGCTATACAAACGACAGGGGAAACTATGGCTACACCTTC.

This chain connects TRBV5-1 to TRBJ1-6, with 7 bases aligning to TRBD1. Unmatched junction bases numbered 13, after V lost 5 bases and J lost 11 bases. The germline V gene has CDR1 SGHRS and CDR2 YFSETQ. The CDR3 covers 15 residues. The DNA for the CDR3 is TGCGCCAGCAGTCCGGGGGTAGGGGGCGAGACACCCCTCCACTTT. Residues: CASSPGVGGETPLHF.

This chain connects TRBV19 to TRBJ1-1; 7 bases fit TRBD1. Germline CDR1 reads LNHDA; CDR2 reads SQIVND (reference sequence). The CDR3 covers 16 residues. Trimming at V came to 5 bases and at J to 0 bases, leaving 9 bases not matched to a gene. CDR3 amino acids: CASSPYFGTVNTEAFF. The CDR3, as DNA: TGTGCCAGTAGTCCTTACTTCGGGACAGTGAACACTGAAGCTTTCTTT.

The chain employs TRBV6-2 or TRBV6-3 and TRBJ1-5, with D unclear. This CDR3 has 16 residues. Germline CDR1 and CDR2: MNHEY and SVGEGT. Trimming removed 5 bases from V and 2 bases from J, with 16 bases in between. The CDR3: CASSPYHRSGNQPQHF. CDR3 sequence (DNA): TGTGCCAGCAGTCCCTATCATCGCAGCGGCAATCAGCCCCAGCATTTT.

This clone appeared a single time. J is TRBJ2-3 and V is TRBV12-5; 7 bases align to TRBD2. The CDR3 consists of 15 residues. Germline V gene data show CDR1 as LGHNT and CDR2 as FRNRAP. V lost 3 bases, J lost 2 bases, and 5 bases stayed unmatched. The CDR3 nucleotides read TGTGCTAGTGGTTTTGGCGGGGGACCCACAGATACGCAGTATTTT. Protein: CASGFGGGPTDTQYF.

In DNA form, the CDR3 reads TGTGCCAGCAGCCAAGATCAGCGGGGGCCGGGGGGAGAGACCCAGTACTTC. It yields the protein CASSQDQRGPGGETQYF. The genes are TRBV14 and TRBJ2-5, with 8 positions matching TRBD2. V lost 0 bases to trimming and J lost 4 bases; unmatched junction nucleotides: 10. Germline V gene data show CDR1 as SGHDN and CDR2 as FVKESK. This CDR3 has 17 residues.

The chain couples TRBV24-1 to TRBJ1-4, with 7 bases that match TRBD1. The CDR3 runs to 13 residues. Trimming removed 6 bases from V and 5 bases from J; junction bases left unmatched: 2. From germline, CDR1 is KGHDR and CDR2 SFDVKD. The DNA for the CDR3 is TGTGCCACCAGTCCAGGGGGGAATGAAAAACTGTTTTTT. Translation: CATSPGGNEKLFF.

The genes are TRBV28 and TRBJ2-5; D remains unclear. Germline lookup yields CDR1 MDHEN and CDR2 SYDVKM. The V and J ends lost 6 bases and 1 base respectively, with 12 bases between them. The CDR3 extends over 14 amino acids. The CDR3 DNA sequence: TGTGCCAGCAGGATAGCACCACGCCAAGAGACCCAGTACTTC. This encodes CASRIAPRQETQYF.

The chain recombines TRBV27 with TRBJ1-5, with D possibly matching TRBD1 (6 bases). The V gene's germline CDR1 is MNHEY and CDR2 SMNVEV (reference sequence). Trimming shortened V by 4 bases and J by 4 bases, and 11 bases separated the two germline ends. The CDR3 extends over 14 amino acids. This chain's CDR3 is CASSSRTVNQPQHF. The CDR3 DNA reads as TGTGCCAGCAGTTCCCGGACAGTGAATCAGCCCCAGCATTTT.

This chain uses TRBV5-6 with TRBJ1-1; D may be TRBD1 (5 bases). With 4 bases removed from V and 9 bases from J, the gap between germline ends came to 16 bases. Germline CDR1 SGHDT, CDR2 YYEEEE. This CDR3 is built from 13 residues. The CDR3 region is CASSQRGGQKAFF. For the CDR3, the DNA is TGTGCCAGCAGCCAACGAGGTGGACAAAAAGCTTTCTTT.

The rearrangement links TRBV7-9 to TRBJ2-7; TRBD2 aligns across 8 bases. From germline, CDR1 is SEHNR and CDR2 FQNEAQ (reference sequence). Trimming at V came to 6 bases and at J to 3 bases, leaving 4 bases not matched to a gene. The CDR3 contains 13 residues. DNA for the CDR3: TGTGCCAGCAGGCGGGGGGACCTCTACGAGCAGTACTTC. Its protein product is CASRRGDLYEQYF.

This chain uses TRBV5-1 with TRBJ2-3; D gene uncertain. V was trimmed by 2 bases and J by 1 base, leaving 8 bases between them. The CDR3 contains 14 residues. Germline V gene data show CDR1 as SGHRS and CDR2 as YFSETQ. This CDR3 reads CASSFAQGTDTQYF. Written as DNA, the CDR3 is TGCGCCAGCAGCTTTGCTCAGGGCACAGATACGCAGTATTTT. Based on the CDR3 plus reference TRBV5-1 and TRBJ2-3, the full variable domain is KAGVTQTPRYLIKTRGQQVTLSCSPISGHRSVSWYQQTPGQGLQFLFEYFSETQRNKGNFPGRFSGRQFSNSRSEMNVSTLELGDSALYLCASSFAQGTDTQYFGPGTRLTVL.

The chain couples TRBV10-1 to TRBJ2-4, with a tentative D call TRBD2 (6 bases). The CDR3 consists of 15 residues. Looked up from germline, CDR1 is WNHNN and CDR2 is SYGVQD (reference sequence). Trimming took off 10 bases at V and 1 base at J, with 17 bases between the two ends. CDR3 loop: CANNSGVWAKNIQYF. The CDR3 DNA reads as TGCGCCAACAATTCGGGGGTCTGGGCCAAAAACATTCAGTACTTC.

This sequence joins TRBV20-1 and TRBJ1-1; TRBD1 aligns across 7 bases. The CDR3 consists of 13 residues. The germline V gene has CDR1 DFQATT and CDR2 SNEGSKA (reference sequence). J gave up 4 bases and V 3 bases, and 5 bases lay outside the gene matches. CDR3 in DNA: TGCAGTGCTAGTGAGGACAGGTTCACTGAAGCTTTCTTT. Protein sequence: CSASEDRFTEAFF.

The V call is TRBV3-1 (or the pseudogene TRBV3-2), the J call TRBJ1-2; unclear D gene. The CDR3 extends over 15 amino acids. Trimming stripped 0 bases from V and 7 bases from J, with 15 bases between. Germline loops: CDR1 LGHDT, CDR2 YNNKEL (reference sequence). The CDR3 sequence is CASSQDQTGYGGYTF. The CDR3, as DNA: TGTGCCAGCAGCCAAGATCAGACGGGGTATGGTGGCTACACCTTC.

The chain carries TRBV2 and TRBJ2-5; D call uncertain. Per the germline V gene, CDR1 is SNHLY and CDR2 is FYNNEI. The CDR3 totals 14 residues. Trimming shortened V by 8 bases and J by 4 bases, and 17 bases separated the two germline ends. CDR3 loop: CASLGLDRSETQYF. The CDR3 DNA reads as TGTGCCAGCTTGGGTCTAGATCGGTCAGAGACCCAGTACTTC.

The chain has TRBV9 and TRBJ1-1; tentative D call: TRBD1 (6 bases). Germline V gene sequence: CDR1 SGDLS, CDR2 YYNGEE. CDR3 size: 13 residues. The ends were cut back, 4 bases at V and 6 bases at J, with 13 bases in the middle. DNA for the CDR3: TGTGCCAGCAGCCCCGGGGGGGCAGCTGAAGCTTTCTTT. This sequence encodes CASSPGGAAEAFF.

The J gene is TRBJ2-1, the V gene TRBV13, with no clear D. Germline values: CDR1 PRHDT, CDR2 FYEKMQ (reference sequence). V lost 4 bases, J lost 0 bases, and 10 bases lay in between. The CDR3 sequence is 15 residues long. CDR3: CASSSMLSSYNEQFF. The DNA for the CDR3 is TGTGCCAGCAGCTCTATGTTAAGCTCCTACAATGAGCAGTTCTTC.

The chain recombines TRBV4-3 with TRBJ1-1; D is ambiguous. The CDR3 has 15 amino acids. CDR1 LGHNA and CDR2 YSLEER come from the germline V gene. V lost 0 bases to trimming and J lost 5 bases, with 13 bases between them. CDR3: CASSQEAEERTEAFF. DNA for the CDR3: TGCGCCAGCAGCCAAGAAGCGGAAGAGAGGACTGAAGCTTTCTTT.

The CDR3 sequence: CASTSDRANYGYTF. As DNA, the CDR3 is TGTGCCAGCACCTCCGACAGGGCCAACTATGGCTACACCTTC. The V gene is TRBV27, the J gene TRBJ1-2, with 7 bases identical to TRBD1. The CDR3 length is 14 residues. Germline assignment: CDR1 MNHEY and CDR2 SMNVEV (reference sequence). After removal of 7 bases from V and 2 bases from J, the junction contained 7 bases not matched to a gene.